This entry lists 7 T cell receptor beta chains sequenced from one sample in a study of T-cell memory formation after mild COVID-19. TCRdb analysed the 5' RACE reads with MiXCR anew, one entry per CDR3 protein. Of about 350,000 distinct CDR3 sequences detected, roughly 19% appear once; the ten largest clones hold about 21%. The sample consisted of PBMCs or a T cell subset sorted from them (not recorded which). The receptor source for this set is a young man who had mild COVID-19 (a few samples of this study predate the infection). Cell type and time point are not known.

In DNA form, the CDR3 reads TGTGCCAGCGGCTCCTACAGTACCTCGGAGACCCAGTACTTC. This encodes CASGSYSTSETQYF. V is TRBV25-1 and J is TRBJ2-5; D uncertain. Between the trimmed V and J ends, which lost 8 bases and 5 bases, there was a span of 18 bases. The CDR3 consists of 14 residues. The germline CDR1 and CDR2 sequences are MGHDK and SYGVNS.

The chain combines TRBV2 with TRBJ2-7, with D unclear. The germline V and J ends were trimmed by 9 bases and 3 bases, with 15 bases remaining between them. Germline CDR1 reads SNHLY; CDR2 reads FYNNEI. The CDR3 extends over 13 amino acids. The CDR3 coding sequence is TGTGCCAGGGGTCGAGGTGAGAACTACGAGCAGTACGTC. Amino acid sequence: CARGRGENYEQYV.

This clonotype was seen many times. The chain employs TRBV7-2 and TRBJ1-2, with D uncertain. V was trimmed by 1 base and J by 7 bases, leaving 16 bases between them. Germline CDR1 SGHTA, CDR2 FQGNSA. The CDR3 covers 15 residues. The CDR3 nucleotides read TGTGCCAGCAGCTTAGAAGGCCCGTGGGAGGCTGGCTACACCTTC. Amino acid sequence: CASSLEGPWEAGYTF.

This clonotype occurred a few times. The V gene is TRBV4-2, the J gene TRBJ2-3, with D possibly being TRBD1 or TRBD2 (7 bases each). The CDR3 loop spans 16 amino acids. Trimming took off 2 bases at V and 1 base at J, with 13 bases between the two ends. From germline, CDR1 is LGHNA and CDR2 YNFKEQ. CDR3 sequence: CASSQSQGRGTDTQYF. The CDR3 nucleotides are TGTGCCAGCAGCCAATCACAGGGGAGGGGCACAGATACGCAGTATTTT.

The chain joins TRBV3-1 to TRBJ2-6; D unclear. Germline values: CDR1 LGHDT, CDR2 YNNKEL (reference sequence). The CDR3 is 15 amino acids. V was clipped by 5 bases and J by 0 bases, with 8 bases between them. The CDR3 nucleotides read TGTGCCAGCAGCTTCCAACGCTCTGGGGCCAACGTCCTGACTTTC. Its translation is CASSFQRSGANVLTF.

V and J are TRBV25-1 and TRBJ2-7; 7 bases line up with TRBD1. Unmatched junction bases numbered 12, after V lost 1 base and J lost 3 bases. The germline V gene encodes CDR1 MGHDK and CDR2 SYGVNS. The CDR3 has 17 residues. CDR3 nucleotide sequence: TGTGCCAGCAGTGAATTATCCCCAACAGGGGCGAACTACGAGCAGTACTTC. This encodes CASSELSPTGANYEQYF.

This clonotype turned up a few times. The genes are TRBV12-3 or TRBV12-4 and TRBJ2-5, with D hard to call. The V end lost 6 bases, the J end lost 4 bases, and 12 bases lay between the germline ends. The CDR3 covers 13 residues. CDR3: CASSLDPPETQYF. The CDR3 DNA reads as TGTGCCAGCAGCCTTGACCCCCCAGAGACCCAGTACTTC.